These 22 T cell receptor beta chains originate from one sample sequenced in a study of response to subunit inactivated influenza vaccine. TCRdb re-called the RT-PCR reads through MiXCR, storing one row per CDR3 protein. The table records about 500,000 distinct CDR3 sequences, about 15% of them present only once. Sequences were derived from CD4+ T cells sorted from PBMCs, sampled roughly 24 months after vaccination. These receptors were taken from a man between 50 and 75 years old who received an inactivated influenza vaccine.

This clonotype was found many times. The gene calls are TRBV6-2 or TRBV6-3 and TRBJ2-7, with D uncertain. The CDR3 is 14 residues long. Germline V gene data show CDR1 as MNHEY and CDR2 as SVGEGT. Trimming took 6 bases from V and 4 from J, leaving 16 bases between them. The DNA of the CDR3 is TGTGCCAGCAGACTACGACAAGGGCGGTACGAGCAGTACTTC. Its protein is CASRLRQGRYEQYF.

This clonotype showed up many times. The chain is built from TRBV27 and TRBJ2-7; 9 bases are shared with TRBD1. The ends lost 6 bases at V and 0 bases at J; junction bases unmatched: 3. Germline assignment: CDR1 MNHEY and CDR2 SMNVEV (reference sequence). The CDR3 spans 14 residues. In DNA, the CDR3 is TGTGCCAGCAGGGGACAGGGTAGCTCCTACGAGCAGTACTTC. Translating it yields CASRGQGSSYEQYF.

This clonotype has at least ten counts. This chain links TRBV29-1 with TRBJ2-3; tentative D call: TRBD1 (5 bases). CDR1 and CDR2 (germline): SQVTM, ANQGSEA. V was shortened by 4 bases and J by 5 bases, with 10 bases between the two germline ends. The CDR3 has 12 amino acids. CDR3 DNA sequence: TGCAGCGTTGTGGCAGGGTTAGATACGCAGTATTTT. It is translated as CSVVAGLDTQYF.

The chain uses TRBV2 and TRBJ2-3; D is unresolved. Germline CDR1 reads SNHLY; CDR2 reads FYNNEI. V was trimmed by 3 bases and J by 0 bases, leaving 7 bases between them. The CDR3 contains 14 residues. The CDR3 sequence: CASSDSRSTDTQYF. In nucleotides, the CDR3 is TGTGCCAGCAGTGATTCCAGGAGCACAGATACGCAGTATTTT.

In this sample, this clonotype turned up a few times. This chain links TRBV7-2 with TRBJ1-6, with 8 bases that match TRBD1. The trim removed 5 bases at V and 14 bases at J, leaving 11 bases unmatched. Germline V CDR1 and CDR2: SGHTA, FQGNSA. CDR3 length: 14 amino acids. This chain's CDR3 is CASSHGQGANTLHF. CDR3 DNA: TGTGCCAGCAGCCACGGACAGGGTGCTAACACCCTCCACTTT.

This clonotype showed up many times. The rearrangement links TRBV12-3 or TRBV12-4 to TRBJ2-4, with 7 bases aligning to TRBD1. The CDR3 is made up of 14 amino acids. Losses at the gene ends were 3 bases for V and 7 bases for J; bases not matched to a gene: 6. CDR3 residues: CASSLAGGYNIQYF. CDR3 DNA sequence: TGTGCCAGCAGTTTGGCAGGGGGTTATAACATTCAGTACTTC.

The chain combines TRBV29-1 with TRBJ2-1; 9 bases are a match to TRBD1. Germline-derived CDR1 and CDR2 are SQVTM and ANQGSEA. V shed 0 bases, J shed 3 bases, and the junction held 3 bases outside the gene matches. The CDR3 runs 15 residues. The chain's CDR3 is CSVEEMGQGYNEQFF. In nucleotides, the CDR3 is TGCAGCGTTGAAGAAATGGGACAGGGCTACAATGAGCAGTTCTTC.

CDR3 sequence reads: CASSPRVAGYNEQFF. DNA for the CDR3: TGTGCCAGCAGTCCCCGCGTAGCGGGGTACAATGAGCAGTTCTTC. The chain couples TRBV12-3 or TRBV12-4 to TRBJ2-1; 8 nucleotides match TRBD2. V trimming: 5 bases; J trimming: 4 bases; junction bases outside the gene matches: 7. The CDR3 has 15 amino acids.

The table lists this clonotype with a few counts. This chain connects TRBV29-1 to TRBJ2-7; no reliable D call. CDR3 length equals 12 residues. The germline gives CDR1 SQVTM, CDR2 ANQGSEA. V gave up 7 bases and J gave up 5 bases, with 15 bases separating them. The CDR3 coding sequence is TGCAGCGCCTCCAAGTCGTCCCACGAGCAGTACTTC. Protein product: CSASKSSHEQYF.

This clonotype was counted a few times. V and J are TRBV6-1 and TRBJ2-3; unclear D gene. The CDR3 contains 15 residues. V dropped 6 bases and J dropped 0 bases, with 13 bases sitting between them. CDR1 and CDR2 from the germline V gene are MNHNS and SASEGT. The CDR3 loop reads CASSRRLPSTDTQYF. CDR3 coding DNA: TGTGCCAGCAGCCGACGCCTACCTAGCACAGATACGCAGTATTTT.

The V gene is TRBV2, the J gene TRBJ2-7; D might be TRBD1 or TRBD2, each matching 6 bases. Germline lookup yields CDR1 SNHLY and CDR2 FYNNEI. CDR3 length: 12 amino acids. The V gene lost 6 bases and the J gene lost 5 bases, with 11 bases spanning the gap. CDR3 protein: CASRMEGDEQYF. The CDR3, as DNA: TGTGCCAGCAGGATGGAGGGGGACGAGCAGTACTTC.

The table lists this clonotype with many counts. The chain carries TRBV29-1 and TRBJ2-5; 8 bases fit TRBD1. CDR3 length equals 12 residues. CDR1 and CDR2 from the germline V gene are SQVTM and ANQGSEA. V lost 5 bases to trimming and J lost 7 bases; unmatched junction nucleotides: 6. CDR3 region: CSVRQGPGTQYF. The CDR3 coding sequence is TGCAGCGTTCGACAGGGGCCCGGGACCCAGTACTTC.

CDR3 nucleotides: TGCGCCAGCAGCTTCGACAGGGGGTCCGAAAAACTGTTTTTT. This encodes CASSFDRGSEKLFF. This chain links TRBV4-1 with TRBJ1-4; 9 bases map to TRBD1. The CDR3 has 14 amino acids. CDR1 and CDR2 (germline): MGHRA, YSYEKL. J gave up 8 bases and V 5 bases, and 6 bases lay outside the gene matches.

This clonotype has a handful of counts. This chain links TRBV30 with TRBJ2-1; no clear D gene. V shed 4 bases and J shed 1 base, with 14 bases lying between them. CDR1 is GTSNPN and CDR2 is SVGIG in the germline V gene (reference sequence). The CDR3 is 15 residues long. CDR3 loop: CAWTTGPSSYNEQFF. CDR3 in DNA: TGTGCCTGGACTACCGGCCCCAGTTCCTACAATGAGCAGTTCTTC. The whole variable domain, remainder taken from reference TRBV30 and TRBJ2-1, is SQTIHQWPATLVQPVGSPLSLECTVEGTSNPNLYWYRQAAGRGLQLLFYSVGIGQISSEVPQNLSASRPQDRQFILSSKKLLLSDSGFYLCAWTTGPSSYNEQFFGPGTRLTVL.

At least ten counts were recorded for this clonotype. The chain carries TRBV9 and TRBJ1-3, with a tentative D call TRBD1 (5 bases). V was pared by 0 bases and J by 1 base, with 14 bases between. Germline V gene data show CDR1 as SGDLS and CDR2 as YYNGEE. This CDR3 comprises 17 residues. CDR3: CASSVDPDTLSGNTIYF. The CDR3 DNA reads as TGTGCCAGCAGCGTAGATCCGGACACTCTTTCTGGAAACACCATATATTTT.

The chain recombines TRBV28 with TRBJ2-7; 10 nucleotides match TRBD2. The V gene end was trimmed by 2 bases and the J gene end by 4 bases; junction bases not matched to a gene: 2. CDR1 is MDHEN, CDR2 SYDVKM, per germline. This CDR3 has 14 amino acids. CDR3 sequence (DNA): TGTGCCAGCAGTTTACCTAGCGGGAGATACGAGCAGTACTTC. Translated: CASSLPSGRYEQYF.

CDR3 region: CASSKTGTLNQPQHF. CDR3 bases: TGTGCCAGCAGCAAAACCGGGACTCTCAATCAGCCCCAGCATTTT. J is TRBJ1-5 and V is TRBV5-6; tentatively, D is TRBD1 (5 bases). The CDR3 covers 15 residues. Trimming left V 4 bases short and J 3 bases short, with 14 bases between. CDR1 and CDR2 (germline): SGHDT, YYEEEE.

The chain carries TRBV5-1 and TRBJ2-7; tentative D call: TRBD2 (5 bases). The CDR3 covers 15 residues. CDR1 SGHRS and CDR2 YFSETQ come from the germline V gene. The V gene lost 0 bases and the J gene lost 0 bases, with 10 bases spanning the gap. In DNA form, the CDR3 reads TGCGCCAGCAGCTTGGTGGACTCAAGCTCCTACGAGCAGTACTTC. It is translated as CASSLVDSSSYEQYF.

This clonotype showed up many times. The rearrangement links TRBV20-1 to TRBJ1-2; weak D call: TRBD1 (6 bases). Deletions cut 3 bases from V and 6 bases from J, with 17 bases between. The length of the CDR3 is 14 residues. Germline CDR1 DFQATT, CDR2 SNEGSKA (reference sequence). CDR3 residues: CSARQGTSPNGYTF. The DNA of the CDR3 is TGCAGTGCTAGGCAGGGGACCTCTCCTAATGGCTACACCTTC.

V is TRBV4-1 and J is TRBJ1-1; unclear D gene. Germline V CDR1 and CDR2: MGHRA, YSYEKL. V was pared by 1 base and J by 1 base, with 7 bases between. The CDR3 is 14 amino acids. In DNA, the CDR3 is TGCGCCAGCAGCCAAGTTCTGGGGAACACTGAAGCTTTCTTT. Translated, it gives CASSQVLGNTEAFF.

This clonotype has a handful of counts. V usage is TRBV18 and J usage is TRBJ2-7; D perhaps matches TRBD1 (5 bases). There are 13 residues in the CDR3. Deletions cut 5 bases from V and 3 bases from J, with 11 bases between. CDR1 is KGHSH and CDR2 is LQKENI in the germline V gene. CDR3 DNA sequence: TGTGCCAGCTCATACTTTACAGGCTACGAGCAGTACTTC. Protein product: CASSYFTGYEQYF.

The chain couples TRBV3-1 to TRBJ2-1, with a possible D match to TRBD1 (6 bases). V was clipped by 0 bases and J by 9 bases, with 18 bases between them. The germline V gene encodes CDR1 LGHDT and CDR2 YNNKEL (reference sequence). This CDR3 has 16 amino acids. CDR3 amino acids: CASSQENRVQGGEQFF. The DNA of the CDR3 is TGTGCCAGCAGCCAAGAGAATCGGGTCCAAGGGGGTGAGCAGTTCTTC.